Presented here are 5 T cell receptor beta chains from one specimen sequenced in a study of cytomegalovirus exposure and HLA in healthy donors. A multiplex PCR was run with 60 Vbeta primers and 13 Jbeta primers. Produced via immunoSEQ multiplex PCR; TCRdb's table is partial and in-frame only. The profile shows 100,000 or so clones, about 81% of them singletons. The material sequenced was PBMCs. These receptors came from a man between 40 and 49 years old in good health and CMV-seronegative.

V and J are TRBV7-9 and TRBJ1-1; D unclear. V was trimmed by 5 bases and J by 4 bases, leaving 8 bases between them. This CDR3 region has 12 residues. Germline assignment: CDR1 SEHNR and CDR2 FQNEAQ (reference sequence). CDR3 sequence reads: CASSPSGTEAFF. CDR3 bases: TGTGCCAGCAGCCCCAGTGGCACTGAAGCTTTCTTT.

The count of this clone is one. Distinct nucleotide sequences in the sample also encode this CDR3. Here the CDR3 reads CAWSVAENTEAFF. CDR3 nucleotide sequence: TGTGCCTGGAGTGTCGCAGAGAACACTGAAGCTTTCTTT. This rearrangement joins TRBV30 to TRBJ1-1; D gene ambiguous. V lost 0 bases and J 1 base, leaving 6 bases between the germline ends. The CDR3 has 13 residues. The germline CDR1 and CDR2 sequences are GTSNPN and SVGIG (reference sequence).

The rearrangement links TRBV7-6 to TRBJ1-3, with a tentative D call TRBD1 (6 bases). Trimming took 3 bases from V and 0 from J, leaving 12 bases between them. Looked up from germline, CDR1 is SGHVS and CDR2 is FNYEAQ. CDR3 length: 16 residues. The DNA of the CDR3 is TGTGCCAGCAGCTTGGGACATCGAAGCTCTGGAAACACCATATATTTT. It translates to CASSLGHRSSGNTIYF.

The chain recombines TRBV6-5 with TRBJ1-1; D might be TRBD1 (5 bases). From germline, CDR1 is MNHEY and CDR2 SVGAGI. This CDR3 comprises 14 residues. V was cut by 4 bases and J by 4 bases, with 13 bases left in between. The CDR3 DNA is TGTGCCAGCAGTTCCGGGGGAGACGGCACTGAAGCTTTCTTT. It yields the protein CASSSGGDGTEAFF.

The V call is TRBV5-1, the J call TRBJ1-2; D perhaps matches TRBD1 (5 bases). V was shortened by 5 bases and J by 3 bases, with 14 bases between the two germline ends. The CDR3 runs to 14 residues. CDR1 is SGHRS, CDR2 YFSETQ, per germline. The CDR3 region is CASSPDTTDYGYTF. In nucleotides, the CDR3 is TGCGCCAGCAGTCCGGACACCACGGACTATGGCTACACCTTC.